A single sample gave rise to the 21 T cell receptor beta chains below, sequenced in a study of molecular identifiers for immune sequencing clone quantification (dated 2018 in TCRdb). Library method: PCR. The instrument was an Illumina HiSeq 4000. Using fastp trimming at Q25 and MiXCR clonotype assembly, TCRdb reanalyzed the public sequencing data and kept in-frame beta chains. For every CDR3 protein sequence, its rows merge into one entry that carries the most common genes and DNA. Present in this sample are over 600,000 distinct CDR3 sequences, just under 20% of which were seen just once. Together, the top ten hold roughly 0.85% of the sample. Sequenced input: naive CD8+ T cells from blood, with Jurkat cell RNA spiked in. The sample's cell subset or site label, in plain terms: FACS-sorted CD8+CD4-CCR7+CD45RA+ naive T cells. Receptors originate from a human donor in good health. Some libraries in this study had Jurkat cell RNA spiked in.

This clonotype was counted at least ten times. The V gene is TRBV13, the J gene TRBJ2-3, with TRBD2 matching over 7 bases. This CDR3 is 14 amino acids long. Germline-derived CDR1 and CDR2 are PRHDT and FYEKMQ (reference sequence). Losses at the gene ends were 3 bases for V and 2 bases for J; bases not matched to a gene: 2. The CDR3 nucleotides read TGTGCCAGCAGCTTGAGCGGGGCCACAGATACGCAGTATTTT. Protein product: CASSLSGATDTQYF.

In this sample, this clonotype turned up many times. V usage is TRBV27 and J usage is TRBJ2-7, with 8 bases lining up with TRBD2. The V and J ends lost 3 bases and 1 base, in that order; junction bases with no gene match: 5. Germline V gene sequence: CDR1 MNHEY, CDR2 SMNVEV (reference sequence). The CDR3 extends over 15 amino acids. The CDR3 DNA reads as TGTGCCAGCAGTTTTTCAGCGGGAGCTTCCTACGAGCAGTACTTC. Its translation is CASSFSAGASYEQYF.

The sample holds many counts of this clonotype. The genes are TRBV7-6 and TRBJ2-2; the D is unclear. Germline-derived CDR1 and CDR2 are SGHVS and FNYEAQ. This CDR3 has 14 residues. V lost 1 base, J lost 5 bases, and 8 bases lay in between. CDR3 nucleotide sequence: TGTGCCAGCAGCTTAGTAGATTTTACCGGGGAGCTGTTTTTT. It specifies CASSLVDFTGELFF.

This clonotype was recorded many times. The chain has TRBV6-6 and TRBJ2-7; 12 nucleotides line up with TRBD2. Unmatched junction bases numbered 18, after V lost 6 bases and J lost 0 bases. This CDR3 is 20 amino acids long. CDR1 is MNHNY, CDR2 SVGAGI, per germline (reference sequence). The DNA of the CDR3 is TGTGCCAGCAGCCTGGCGACCGGGACTAGCGGGTTCAGGAGCTCCTACGAGCAGTACTTC. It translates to CASSLATGTSGFRSSYEQYF.

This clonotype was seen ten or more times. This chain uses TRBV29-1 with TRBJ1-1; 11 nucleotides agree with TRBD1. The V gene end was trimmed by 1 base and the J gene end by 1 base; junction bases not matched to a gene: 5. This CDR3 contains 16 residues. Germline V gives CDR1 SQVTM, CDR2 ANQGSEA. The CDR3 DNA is TGCAGCGTTGAAGGGACAGGGGGCGTAAAGAACACTGAAGCTTTCTTT. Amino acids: CSVEGTGGVKNTEAFF.

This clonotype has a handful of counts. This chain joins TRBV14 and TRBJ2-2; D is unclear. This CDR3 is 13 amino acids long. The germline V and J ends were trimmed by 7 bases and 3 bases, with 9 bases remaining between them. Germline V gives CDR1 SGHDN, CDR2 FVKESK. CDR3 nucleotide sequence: TGTGCCAGCACCCGGACGCACACCGGGGAGCTGTTTTTT. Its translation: CASTRTHTGELFF.

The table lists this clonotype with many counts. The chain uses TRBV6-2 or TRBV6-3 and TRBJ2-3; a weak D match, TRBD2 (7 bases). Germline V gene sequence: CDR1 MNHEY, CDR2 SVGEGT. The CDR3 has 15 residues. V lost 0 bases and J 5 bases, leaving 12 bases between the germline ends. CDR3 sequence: CASSYSMGGRDTQYF. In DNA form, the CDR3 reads TGTGCCAGCAGTTACTCGATGGGGGGGCGAGATACGCAGTATTTT.

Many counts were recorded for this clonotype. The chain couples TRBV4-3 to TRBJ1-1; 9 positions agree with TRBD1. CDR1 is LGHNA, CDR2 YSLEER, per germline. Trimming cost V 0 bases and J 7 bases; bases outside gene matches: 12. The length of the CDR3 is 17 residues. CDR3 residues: CASSQDRSGTGRLEAFF. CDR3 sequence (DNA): TGCGCCAGCAGCCAAGATCGATCCGGGACAGGGCGCCTTGAAGCTTTCTTT.

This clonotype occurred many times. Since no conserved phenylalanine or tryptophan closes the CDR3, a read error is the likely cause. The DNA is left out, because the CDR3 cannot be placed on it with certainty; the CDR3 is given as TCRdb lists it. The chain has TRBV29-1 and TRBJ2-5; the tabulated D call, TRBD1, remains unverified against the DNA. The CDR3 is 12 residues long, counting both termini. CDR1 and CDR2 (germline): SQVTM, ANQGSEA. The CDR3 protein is CSVEDQEPHTVV.

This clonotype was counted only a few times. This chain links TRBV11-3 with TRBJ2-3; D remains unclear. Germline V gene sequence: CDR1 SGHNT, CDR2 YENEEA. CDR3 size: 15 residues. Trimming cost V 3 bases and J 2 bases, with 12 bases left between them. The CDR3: CASSFSPRITDTQYF. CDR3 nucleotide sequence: TGTGCCAGCAGCTTTTCACCACGTATCACAGATACGCAGTATTTT.

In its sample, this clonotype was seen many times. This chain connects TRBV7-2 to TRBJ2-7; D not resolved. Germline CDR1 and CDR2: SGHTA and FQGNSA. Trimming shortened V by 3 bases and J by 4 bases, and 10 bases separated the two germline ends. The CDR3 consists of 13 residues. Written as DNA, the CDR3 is TGTGCCAGCAGCTTCGATAGCTATTACGAGCAGTACTTC. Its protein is CASSFDSYYEQYF.

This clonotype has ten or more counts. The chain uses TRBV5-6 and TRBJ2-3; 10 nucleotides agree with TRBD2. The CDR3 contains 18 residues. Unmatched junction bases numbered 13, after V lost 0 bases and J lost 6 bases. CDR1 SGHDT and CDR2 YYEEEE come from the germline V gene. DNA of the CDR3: TGTGCCAGCAGCTTGGAAGTTCGTCCTAGCGGGAGTGGGGATACGCAGTATTTT. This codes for CASSLEVRPSGSGDTQYF.

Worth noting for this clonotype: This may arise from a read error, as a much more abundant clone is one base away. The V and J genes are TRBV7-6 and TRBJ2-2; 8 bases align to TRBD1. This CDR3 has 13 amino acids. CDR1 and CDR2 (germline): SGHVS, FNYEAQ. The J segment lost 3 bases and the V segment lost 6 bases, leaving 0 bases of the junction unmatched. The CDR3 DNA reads TGTGCCAGCAGGGGACAGGACACCGGGGAGCTGTTTTTT. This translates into CASRGQDTGELFF.

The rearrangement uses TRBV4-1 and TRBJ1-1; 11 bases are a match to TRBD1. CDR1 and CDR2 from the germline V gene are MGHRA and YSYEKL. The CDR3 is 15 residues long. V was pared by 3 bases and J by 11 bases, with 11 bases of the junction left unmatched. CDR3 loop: CASSQDGTGGLAAFF. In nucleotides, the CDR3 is TGCGCCAGCAGCCAGGATGGGACAGGGGGTTTGGCCGCTTTCTTT.

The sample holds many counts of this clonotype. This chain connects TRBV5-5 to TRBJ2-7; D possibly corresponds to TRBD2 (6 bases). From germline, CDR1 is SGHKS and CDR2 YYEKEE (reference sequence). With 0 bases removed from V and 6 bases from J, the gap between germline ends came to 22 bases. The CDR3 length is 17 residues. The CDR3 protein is CASSLVAGPIVPSEQYF. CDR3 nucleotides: TGTGCCAGCAGCTTGGTGGCGGGACCGATTGTCCCAAGCGAGCAGTACTTC.

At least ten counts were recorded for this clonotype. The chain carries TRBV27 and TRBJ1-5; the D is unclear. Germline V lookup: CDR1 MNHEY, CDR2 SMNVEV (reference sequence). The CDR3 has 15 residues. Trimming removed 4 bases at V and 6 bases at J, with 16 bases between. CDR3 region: CASSSLGPGSQPQHF. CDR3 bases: TGTGCCAGCAGTTCTCTGGGCCCCGGATCTCAGCCCCAGCATTTT.

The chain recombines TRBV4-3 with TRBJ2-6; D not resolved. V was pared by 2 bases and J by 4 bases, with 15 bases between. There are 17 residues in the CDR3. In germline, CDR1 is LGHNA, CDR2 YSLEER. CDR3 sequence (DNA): TGCGCCAGCAGCCAACGGCTATGGGCCTCCGGGGCCAACGTCCTGACTTTC. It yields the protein CASSQRLWASGANVLTF.

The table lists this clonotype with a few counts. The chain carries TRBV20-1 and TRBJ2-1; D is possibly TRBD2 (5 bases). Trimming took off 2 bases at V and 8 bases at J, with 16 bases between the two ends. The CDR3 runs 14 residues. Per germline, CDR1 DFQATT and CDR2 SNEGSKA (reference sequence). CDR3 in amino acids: CSARWERHLYEQFF. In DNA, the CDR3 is TGCAGTGCTAGATGGGAGAGACATCTCTATGAGCAGTTCTTC.

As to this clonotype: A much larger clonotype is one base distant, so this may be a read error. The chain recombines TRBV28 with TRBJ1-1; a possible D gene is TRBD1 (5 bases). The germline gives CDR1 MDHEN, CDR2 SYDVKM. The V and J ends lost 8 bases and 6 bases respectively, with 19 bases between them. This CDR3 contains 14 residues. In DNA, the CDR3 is TGTGCCAGCGGTATCGACGACAGTGGCGCTGAAGCTTTCTTT. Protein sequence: CASGIDDSGAEAFF. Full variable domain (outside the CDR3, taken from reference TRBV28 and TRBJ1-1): DVKVTQSSRYLVKRTGEKVFLECVQDMDHENMFWYRQDPGLGLRLIYFSYDVKMKEKGDIPEGYSVSREKKERFSLILESASTNQTSMYLCASGIDDSGAEAFFGQGTRLTVV.

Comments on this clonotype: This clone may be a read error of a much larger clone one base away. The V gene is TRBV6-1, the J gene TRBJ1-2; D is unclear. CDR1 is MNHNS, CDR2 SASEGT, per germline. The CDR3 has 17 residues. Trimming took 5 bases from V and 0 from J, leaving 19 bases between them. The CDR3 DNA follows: TGTGCCAGCAGTAAAACTCAGATAGTGGTAACTAACTATGGCTACACCTTC. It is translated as CASSKTQIVVTNYGYTF.

The chain's CDR3 is CASSQSGTGARWETQYF. CDR3 coding DNA: TGCGCCAGCAGTCAATCAGGGACAGGGGCACGGTGGGAGACCCAGTACTTC. V usage is TRBV23-1 and J usage is TRBJ2-5; 10 bases line up with TRBD1. TRBV23-1 qualifies as an ORF whose function is uncertain. The CDR3 runs 17 residues. The J segment lost 5 bases and the V segment lost 0 bases, leaving 9 bases of the junction unmatched.